The 28 T cell receptor beta chains below all came from one sample that was sequenced in a study of shared T cell receptors in the human thymus. The table came from immunoSEQ multiplex PCR; TCRdb's copy has only in-frame clones and leaves some out. The sample has some 760,000 clones, 80% to 90% seen once. The same data also contributed to another study, on human thymus T cells.

Sequenced input: thymocytes. These receptors came from a girl under two years old with a congenital heart defect.

V usage is TRBV19 and J usage is TRBJ2-1, with 9 bases aligning to TRBD1. The CDR3 spans 14 residues. Per the germline V gene, CDR1 is LNHDA and CDR2 is SQIVND (reference sequence). V was pared by 9 bases and J by 4 bases, with 7 bases of the junction left unmatched. The CDR3 DNA is TGTGCCAGCCCAACCGGGACAGGGTACAATGAGCAGTTCTTC. Translating gives CASPTGTGYNEQFF.

This sequence joins TRBV27 and TRBJ1-1; no definite D call. There are 16 residues in the CDR3. Trimming cost V 7 bases and J 2 bases, with 20 bases left between them. CDR1 and CDR2 (germline): MNHEY, SMNVEV (reference sequence). The CDR3 DNA is TGTGCCAGCAAGATTCGGGTAAGTCGCCCAAACACTGAAGCTTTCTTT. It specifies CASKIRVSRPNTEAFF.

This chain links TRBV6-5 with TRBJ1-2; D may be TRBD1 (6 bases). This CDR3 region has 14 residues. Germline CDR1 MNHEY, CDR2 SVGAGI. V was clipped by 5 bases and J by 4 bases, with 14 bases between them. This CDR3 is CASSEVKGGYGYTF. CDR3 coding DNA: TGTGCCAGCAGTGAAGTCAAAGGGGGCTATGGCTACACCTTC.

This clone is a singleton in its sample. The chain employs TRBV18 and TRBJ2-6; weak D call: TRBD1 (6 bases). The CDR3 sequence is 16 residues long. Germline V gene sequence: CDR1 KGHSH, CDR2 LQKENI. The V end lost 3 bases, the J end lost 0 bases, and 9 bases lay between the germline ends. The CDR3 DNA reads as TGTGCCAGCTCACCGTACAGGGACTCTGGGGCCAACGTCCTGACTTTC. Protein: CASSPYRDSGANVLTF.

V and J are TRBV4-1 and TRBJ1-5; D is perhaps TRBD1 (5 bases). Trimming removed 3 bases from V and 1 base from J, with 13 bases in between. CDR1 and CDR2 from the germline V gene are MGHRA and YSYEKL. This CDR3 has 16 amino acids. CDR3: CASSQGGISSNQPQHF. CDR3 DNA: TGCGCCAGCAGCCAGGGGGGGATTTCGAGCAATCAGCCCCAGCATTTT.

This clone was counted a single time. The V call is TRBV7-8, the J call TRBJ2-6; D is perhaps TRBD2 (6 bases). This CDR3 contains 19 residues. The V gene's germline CDR1 is SGHVS and CDR2 FQNEAQ. V shed 8 bases and J shed 1 base, with 24 bases lying between them. DNA for the CDR3: TGTGCCAGCTACGCGGGGTGGAGGTCGGAAGCGTCTGGGGCCAACGTCCTGACTTTC. Translation gives CASYAGWRSEASGANVLTF.

CDR3 sequence: CASSQYPSEALGNRGPEAFF. DNA of the CDR3: TGCGCCAGCAGCCAATACCCTTCTGAAGCCTTAGGAAACAGGGGACCTGAAGCTTTCTTT. The chain couples TRBV4-1 to TRBJ1-1, with 7 bases aligning to TRBD1. V dropped 2 bases and J dropped 6; count of bases not matched to a gene: 24. Germline V gives CDR1 MGHRA, CDR2 YSYEKL. The CDR3 extends over 20 amino acids.

This chain connects TRBV5-1 to TRBJ1-4; no reliable D call. Germline loops: CDR1 SGHRS, CDR2 YFSETQ. The CDR3 has 14 amino acids. Deletions cut 5 bases from V and 8 bases from J, with 16 bases between. CDR3 region: CASSPQSFDEKLFF. The CDR3 DNA reads TGCGCCAGCAGTCCACAGTCATTTGACGAAAAACTGTTTTTT.

V gene TRBV6-6 combines with J gene TRBJ2-7; D perhaps matches TRBD2 (5 bases). The CDR3 runs to 16 residues. The V and J ends lost 1 base and 3 bases respectively, with 16 bases between them. Germline V gene sequence: CDR1 MNHNY, CDR2 SVGAGI (reference sequence). CDR3 DNA sequence: TGTGCCAGCAGTTACTACCGGACTCGAGACTTCTACGAGCAGTACTTC. This gives the protein CASSYYRTRDFYEQYF.

The gene calls are TRBV5-1 and TRBJ2-7, with 7 bases that match TRBD1. Losses at the gene ends were 2 bases for V and 12 bases for J; bases not matched to a gene: 20. Germline CDR1 reads SGHRS; CDR2 reads YFSETQ. This CDR3 is built from 16 residues. CDR3 sequence reads: CASSFLPSGTASKPYF. The CDR3 DNA is TGCGCCAGCAGCTTTCTGCCATCCGGGACAGCAAGTAAGCCGTACTTC.

The rearrangement links TRBV9 to TRBJ1-2; weak D call: TRBD1 (5 bases). Trimming shortened V by 0 bases and J by 1 base, and 13 bases separated the two germline ends. CDR3 length: 16 residues. Germline-derived CDR1 and CDR2 are SGDLS and YYNGEE. Here the CDR3 DNA reads TGTGCCAGCAGCGTAGGTAGGGACGGGGGTAACTATGGCTACACCTTC. Translation gives CASSVGRDGGNYGYTF.

The chain combines TRBV15 with TRBJ1-1; D ambiguous. Per the germline V gene, CDR1 is LNHNV and CDR2 is YYDKDF (reference sequence). The CDR3 contains 16 residues. Trimming cost V 0 bases and J 2 bases, with 13 bases left between them. The CDR3 spells CATSRDSGEGNTEAFF. In DNA form, the CDR3 reads TGTGCCACCAGCAGAGATTCGGGAGAAGGAAACACTGAAGCTTTCTTT.

This clone has just a few counts. The chain couples TRBV6-1 to TRBJ1-6; 8 bases align to TRBD1. Per the germline V gene, CDR1 is MNHNS and CDR2 is SASEGT. The CDR3 contains 15 residues. Trimming cost V 10 bases and J 8 bases; bases outside gene matches: 13. The CDR3 DNA sequence: TGTGCCACCTACGACAGGGGAAGAGGAGATTCACCCCTCCACTTT. Translation gives CATYDRGRGDSPLHF.

The V and J genes are TRBV5-4 and TRBJ2-1; 8 bases agree with TRBD2. Germline values: CDR1 SGHNT, CDR2 YYREEE (reference sequence). The V and J ends lost 3 bases and 5 bases, in that order; junction bases with no gene match: 10. The CDR3 loop spans 16 amino acids. The chain's CDR3 is CASSSLEAGVHNEQFF. For the CDR3, the DNA is TGTGCCAGCAGCTCCTTGGAAGCGGGGGTTCACAATGAGCAGTTCTTC.

This chain uses TRBV4-1 with TRBJ2-3; 13 bases map to TRBD2. The CDR3 is 16 amino acids. Germline loops: CDR1 MGHRA, CDR2 YSYEKL. J lost 3 bases, V lost 3 bases, and 3 bases had no gene match. The CDR3 loop reads CASSHGTSGVTDTQYF. In nucleotides, the CDR3 is TGCGCCAGCAGCCACGGGACTAGCGGGGTGACAGATACGCAGTATTTT.

V gene TRBV29-1 combines with J gene TRBJ2-3; D is uncertain. Germline lookup yields CDR1 SQVTM and CDR2 ANQGSEA. This CDR3 comprises 13 residues. The CDR3 region has the DNA TGCAACCCAGGTCGGCTAAGCACAGATACGCAGTATTTT. Translating gives CNPGRLSTDTQYF.

V and J are TRBV10-1 and TRBJ2-7; D is undetermined. Germline V CDR1 and CDR2: WNHNN, SYGVQD (reference sequence). This CDR3 is built from 15 residues. Trimming stripped 0 bases from V and 0 bases from J, with 9 bases between. The CDR3: CASSESRFSSYEQYF. The CDR3 DNA reads TGCGCCAGCAGTGAGTCCAGGTTCAGCTCCTACGAGCAGTACTTC.

The CDR3 loop reads CASSVGGTDYGYTF. CDR3 DNA sequence: TGTGCCAGCAGCGTAGGCGGGACAGACTATGGCTACACCTTC. The chain joins TRBV9 to TRBJ1-2; 7 nucleotides align to TRBD1. In germline, CDR1 is SGDLS, CDR2 YYNGEE. After removal of 0 bases from V and 3 bases from J, the junction contained 2 bases not matched to a gene. This CDR3 is 14 amino acids long. Combining the CDR3 with reference TRBV9 and TRBJ1-2 gives the whole variable domain DSGVTQTPKHLITATGQRVTLRCSPRSGDLSVYWYQQSLDQGLQFLIQYYNGEERAKGNILERFSAQQFPDLHSELNLSSLELGDSALYFCASSVGGTDYGYTFGSGTRLTVV.

The chain recombines TRBV5-1 with TRBJ1-3; D is undetermined. The CDR3 totals 15 residues. In germline, CDR1 is SGHRS, CDR2 YFSETQ. The V end lost 4 bases, the J end lost 11 bases, and 22 bases lay between the germline ends. Here the CDR3 reads CASSPRPEEEWSIYF. DNA of the CDR3: TGCGCCAGCAGCCCGAGACCGGAGGAGGAGTGGTCCATATATTTT.

On this clone: This same CDR3 is encoded by further DNA sequences in the sample. The J gene is TRBJ2-5, the V gene TRBV4-3; no firm D call. Trimming removed 0 bases at V and 3 bases at J, with 5 bases between. Germline loops: CDR1 LGHNA, CDR2 YSLEER. The CDR3 sequence is 13 residues long. CDR3 protein: CASSQEGEETQYF. For the CDR3, the DNA is TGCGCCAGCAGCCAAGAAGGAGAAGAGACCCAGTACTTC.

The chain uses TRBV7-9 and TRBJ1-2, with D hard to call. The CDR3 consists of 13 residues. The V end lost 2 bases, the J end lost 0 bases, and 4 bases lay between the germline ends. Germline CDR1 reads SEHNR; CDR2 reads FQNEAQ (reference sequence). The CDR3 protein is CASSLYPNYGYTF. The DNA for the CDR3 is TGTGCCAGCAGCTTATATCCTAACTATGGCTACACCTTC. Full variable domain (missing parts from reference TRBV7-9 and TRBJ1-2): DTGVSQNPRHKITKRGQNVTFRCDPISEHNRLYWYRQTLGQGPEFLTYFQNEAQLEKSRLLSDRFSAERPKGSFSTLEIQRTEQGDSAMYLCASSLYPNYGYTFGSGTRLTVV.

In its sample, this clone was seen once. V and J are TRBV5-1 and TRBJ2-7, with a weak D call TRBD1 (7 bases). This CDR3 has 13 residues. Trimming took 1 base from V and 9 from J, leaving 14 bases between them. Germline CDR1 is SGHRS and CDR2 is YFSETQ. CDR3 DNA: TGCGCCAGCAGCTTGATCCCCCAGGGGGGGCAGTACTTC. Translation: CASSLIPQGGQYF.

The chain couples TRBV2 to TRBJ1-4; TRBD1 aligns across 8 bases. V shed 2 bases and J 3 bases; nucleotides not matched to a gene: 2. This CDR3 is 15 amino acids long. CDR1 is SNHLY and CDR2 is FYNNEI in the germline V gene. The chain's CDR3 is CASSERDRSNEKLFF. The CDR3 DNA is TGTGCCAGCAGTGAACGGGACAGGTCTAATGAAAAACTGTTTTTT.

The rearrangement links TRBV18 to TRBJ2-3; maybe TRBD2 (6 bases). The CDR3 length is 15 residues. Deletions cut 3 bases from V and 3 bases from J, with 13 bases between. Germline CDR1 and CDR2: KGHSH and LQKENI. The CDR3 loop is CASSPGGLGTDTQYF. The CDR3 coding sequence is TGTGCCAGCTCACCGGGAGGTTTAGGGACAGATACGCAGTATTTT.

The chain is built from TRBV10-1 and TRBJ2-3, with 9 bases identical to TRBD2. The length of the CDR3 is 18 residues. Trimming took 2 bases from V and 0 from J; bases not matched to a gene: 9. Germline V lookup: CDR1 WNHNN, CDR2 SYGVQD (reference sequence). CDR3 loop: CASSEPSGGNHSTDTQYF. The CDR3 DNA sequence: TGCGCCAGCAGTGAGCCCAGCGGGGGGAACCATAGCACAGATACGCAGTATTTT.

The V call is TRBV5-6, the J call TRBJ1-2, with unresolved D. V dropped 3 bases and J dropped 0 bases, with 9 bases sitting between them. This CDR3 spans 14 amino acids. The germline V gene encodes CDR1 SGHDT and CDR2 YYEEEE. The CDR3: CASSSSSPNYGYTF. The CDR3 DNA is TGTGCCAGCAGCTCTAGTTCGCCTAACTATGGCTACACCTTC.

V gene TRBV27 combines with J gene TRBJ2-3; weak D call: TRBD2 (5 bases). The CDR3 is made up of 15 amino acids. Germline lookup yields CDR1 MNHEY and CDR2 SMNVEV (reference sequence). V lost 2 bases and J lost 2, with 11 bases in between. The CDR3 is CASSLNGIATDTQYF. DNA for the CDR3: TGTGCCAGCAGTTTAAACGGGATCGCCACAGATACGCAGTATTTT.

This clone was recorded only once. V usage is TRBV28 and J usage is TRBJ1-4; D gene ambiguous. Germline V lookup: CDR1 MDHEN, CDR2 SYDVKM. The CDR3 runs 13 residues. V was shortened by 0 bases and J by 8 bases, with 7 bases between the two germline ends. The DNA of the CDR3 is TGTGCCAGCAGTTTATGCTGGAGGGAAAAACTGTTTTTT. Translated, it gives CASSLCWREKLFF.